What follows is one T cell receptor beta chain and its context. The antigen is not known. The CDR3 spans 12 residues. UMI-tagged TRB cDNA libraries were built via 5' RACE. Reanalyzing the 5' RACE reads, TCRdb keeps one entry per CDR3 protein, without DNA. The listing contains about 84,000 distinct CDR3 sequences. Naive CD8+ T cells carried a CD45RO-CCR7+CD27+CD95- phenotype. The source of the sample is a study of CXCR3-negative and CXCR3-positive naive CD8 T cells. Study-wide results and caveats: Compared with CXCR3-negative naive cells, CXCR3-positive naive cells showed more hydrophobic TRB CDR3s.

The sample consisted of naive CXCR3+ CD8+ T cells from blood. Subset indicated: CD45RO-CCR7+CD27+CD95- naive CD8+ T cells expressing CXCR3 (TNR3+). The chain employs TRBV12-3 or TRBV12-4 and TRBJ2-7; TCRdb names TRBD1, which stays unverified in the absence of DNA. This receptor was identified in a human donor in good health. Some clones in this sample may be carry-over from other donors' samples. The CDR3 loop reads CASTPSGHEQYF.